This TCR beta chain was sequenced in a study of CXCR3-negative and CXCR3-positive naive CD8 T cells. General study points: Most assays used freshly isolated PBMCs, as cryopreservation partially reduced CXCR3. Memory, not naive, CXCR3-negative and CXCR3-positive cells differed in TRBV-TRBJ usage. CXCR3-positive naive cells carried more hydrophobic TRB CDR3s than CXCR3-negative ones.

CD45RO-CCR7+CD27+CD95- characterized naive CD8+ T cells. In preparing the TRB cDNA libraries, 5' RACE with UMI labels was used. TCRdb re-called the 5' RACE reads; every CDR3 protein appears as one record, without DNA. This sample's clone table lists fewer than 65,000 distinct CDR3 sequences. Looked up from germline, CDR1 is MDHEN and CDR2 is SYDVKM. The CDR3 contains 14 residues. Details on this clonotype: Its specificity is not known.

The TCR originated in a human donor in good health. Some clones in this sample may be carry-over from other donors' samples. The chain uses TRBV28 and TRBJ1-1; no DNA is available, so the TRBD1 call from TCRdb remains unchecked. Sequencing used naive CXCR3+ CD8+ T cells from blood. Subset defined: CD45RO-CCR7+CD27+CD95- naive CD8+ T cells expressing CXCR3 (TNR3+). The CDR3 reads CASSLRADYTEAFF.